The entry below describes one T cell receptor (beta chain). Unmatched junction bases numbered 3, after V lost 3 bases and J lost 7 bases. CDR1 SGDLS and CDR2 YYNGEE come from the germline V gene. This CDR3 contains 13 residues. The data originate from a study of cytomegalovirus exposure and HLA in healthy donors. The PCR ran on 60 Vbeta and 13 Jbeta primers. Measured with immunoSEQ multiplex PCR; TCRdb has only the in-frame clones, and not every one. The table includes under 130,000 clones, under 80% detected once. This sequence joins TRBV9 and TRBJ1-4; 7 bases are a match to TRBD1. The receptor's source is a woman in her thirties or forties in good health and CMV-seropositive. The sample consisted of PBMCs. The CDR3 DNA is TGTGCCAGCAGCGCCTGGACAGGTGAAAAACTGTTTTTT. It codes for CASSAWTGEKLFF.